Reported below is one T cell receptor (beta chain). This clone's antigen is unknown. From each donor, a roughly 2.5 ml peripheral blood sample was collected into PAXgene tubes and kept at -80 degrees C. Total RNA was isolated from whole blood with the PAXgene blood miRNA kit on an automated QIAcube, without T cell sorting. Peripheral blood from monozygotic twin pairs concordant or discordant for inflammatory bowel disease was subjected to deep TCRalpha and TCRbeta repertoire profiling with unique molecular barcoding. Smoking habits were recorded for all twin pairs, with individuals classified as current, former or never smokers. The data were obtained in a study of monozygotic twins with inflammatory bowel disease (dated by TCRdb to the late 2010s). For context, the study as a whole: The full study comprised around 28 monozygotic twin pairs: nine German pairs (four IBD-concordant, five IBD-discordant) and 19 IBD-discordant Danish pairs. Each individual had, on average, about 151 000 unique TCRalpha sequences and 181 000 unique TCRbeta sequences available for analysis. Within discordant pairs, disease-associated traits were sought mainly by comparing IBD patients with their genetically identical healthy co-twins. Broad study findings and their caveats: Differing immunosuppressive treatments among patients may have added background noise and inter-individual variability to the repertoires. No difference in repertoire similarity was observed between concordant and discordant twins, possibly owing to limited statistical power. Compared with healthy twins, IBD patients had fewer clonotypes in common with other individuals, a difference most pronounced in patients showing signs of disease activity. The results gave no support for a single strong signal or clonotype linked to IBD. Different T cell subtypes could not be distinguished in the analysis. IBD patients had lower TCRbeta repertoire diversity, measured by the inverse Simpson index, than their healthy co-twins.

Library construction relied on 5' RACE. For each TCR library, approximately 3,700 ng of total RNA was used. For each sample, cDNA synthesis was carried out in eight separate reactions using SMARTScribe reverse transcriptase. Unique molecular identifiers containing a 6-nucleotide sample barcode were introduced through template switching during cDNA synthesis. TCRalpha and TCRbeta cDNA was amplified by two nested PCRs of approximately 17 and 9 cycles, with bead purification after each PCR. Before amplification, cDNA was treated with uracil DNA-glycosylase and purified using the QIAquick PCR purification kit. In the second PCR, Illumina TruSeq-compatible adapters and sample-specific barcodes were added. TapeStation and Qubit were used to check library quality and concentration, and roughly 4.6 ng of each library was pooled. The pooled libraries were sequenced with 2 x 100 bp reads and custom sequencing primers on an Illumina HiSeq2500 single-index Rapid Run. In the authors' own workflow: UMI-based consensus assembly with MiGEC version 1.2.6 was used to correct PCR and sequencing errors. MiXCR version 2.1.1 handled V(D)J alignment, clonotype assembly and CDR3 extraction. To normalise gene usage, clonotype sharing and MAIT/NKT TCR abundance, the top 1000, 10 000 and 20 000 clonotypes in each sample were analysed. After downsampling to 27 000 UMIs, diversity was calculated as the inverse Simpson index using the vegan R package. Paired Mann-Whitney U tests were applied to discordant twin pairs, with Benjamini-Hochberg correction for multiple testing. TCRdb reprocessed the reads; each CDR3 protein sequence makes one entry, and DNA is unavailable. TCRdb's processing, not the authors' own work, is the source of the V and J calls. The table for this sample lists hundreds of thousands of distinct CDR3 sequences. Approximately 2.4% of the sample is taken by the ten largest.

In the germline V gene, CDR1 corresponds to MDHEN and CDR2 to SYDVKM. The CDR3, cysteine through phenylalanine, is 16 amino acids long. No coding sequence is recorded. The sequence links TRBV28 to TRBJ1-5; the D call from TCRdb, TRBD1, cannot be confirmed without DNA. Sample: blood. The TCR was taken from a human donor with ulcerative colitis or Crohn's disease, or a healthy co-twin of an affected twin (not recorded which). CDR3 reads: CASSSQGGRHYQPQHF.